Listed below are T cell receptor beta chains from one sample, sequenced in a study of long-term antiretroviral therapy in people with HIV. The method was immunoSEQ multiplex PCR; TCRdb's version includes in-frame clones alone and lacks a portion of them. Here the sample spans tens of thousands of clones, roughly 84% being singletons. The material was unsorted PBMCs, obtained at the start of antiretroviral therapy. The receptors shown here come from a middle-aged man with HIV. Each CDR3 is given with its conserved first and last residue. A D gene is named only where the DNA matches it firmly. For some rows the clone size is stated as once, few or many, or as a class when expanded; others skip it.

v_gene: TRBV7-2
j_gene: TRBJ1-2
abundance: .
d_gene: TRBD1
CDR3aa: CASSIGTGGYGYTF
CDR3nt: TGTGCCAGCAGCATTGGGACAGGGGGCTATGGCTACACCTTC

v_gene: TRBV20-1
j_gene: TRBJ2-7
abundance: .
d_gene: .
CDR3aa: CSARGGYEQYF
CDR3nt: TGCAGTGCTAGGGGGGGTTACGAGCAGTACTTC

v_gene: TRBV2
j_gene: TRBJ1-1
abundance: once
d_gene: TRBD1
CDR3aa: CASSEQGAPNTEAFF
CDR3nt: TGTGCCAGCAGTGAACAGGGGGCGCCGAACACTGAAGCTTTCTTT

v_gene: TRBV7-2
j_gene: TRBJ1-2
abundance: once
d_gene: .
CDR3aa: CASSFPPRGPNYGYTF
CDR3nt: TGTGCCAGCAGCTTCCCTCCTCGGGGGCCTAACTATGGCTACACCTTC

v_gene: TRBV28
j_gene: TRBJ1-1
abundance: .
d_gene: .
CDR3aa: CASSDPESWGQFLTEAFF
CDR3nt: TGTGCCAGCAGTGACCCGGAGTCGTGGGGGCAGTTTCTCACTGAAGCTTTCTTT

v_gene: TRBV7-2
j_gene: TRBJ2-1
abundance: .
d_gene: TRBD2
CDR3aa: CASSTGLAGVNEQFF
CDR3nt: TGTGCCAGCAGCACGGGACTAGCGGGAGTCAATGAGCAGTTCTTC

v_gene: TRBV6-6
j_gene: TRBJ2-5
abundance: .
d_gene: TRBD2
CDR3aa: CASSPGLAGGGETQYF
CDR3nt: TGTGCCAGCAGCCCCGGACTAGCGGGAGGGGGGGAGACCCAGTACTTC

v_gene: TRBV27
j_gene: TRBJ1-2
abundance: .
d_gene: .
CDR3aa: CASSFSLNYGYTF
CDR3nt: TGTGCCAGCAGTTTCAGTCTTAACTATGGCTACACCTTC

v_gene: TRBV30
j_gene: TRBJ1-2
abundance: few
d_gene: .
CDR3aa: CAWSVQGFYGYTF
CDR3nt: TGTGCCTGGAGTGTACAGGGCTTCTATGGCTACACCTTC

v_gene: TRBV5-4
j_gene: TRBJ2-4
abundance: .
d_gene: .
CDR3aa: CASSLVGGRQSGAKNIQYF
CDR3nt: TGTGCCAGCAGCTTGGTAGGGGGGAGACAGAGTGGAGCCAAAAACATTCAGTACTTC

v_gene: TRBV6-4
j_gene: TRBJ2-3
abundance: .
d_gene: TRBD2
CDR3aa: CASSEASGDTDTQYF
CDR3nt: TGTGCCAGCAGTGAGGCTAGCGGGGACACAGATACGCAGTATTTT

v_gene: TRBV7-2
j_gene: TRBJ2-5
abundance: .
d_gene: TRBD1
CDR3aa: CASSSKVVGTGGQETQYF
CDR3nt: TGTGCCAGCAGCTCCAAGGTTGTAGGGACAGGGGGCCAAGAGACCCAGTACTTC